Sequencing of this T cell receptor (beta chain) was carried out in a study of shared clonotypes between healthy human individuals. General study points: An anticipated effect of sequencing depth on clonotype sharing among donors was recognized.

This clone was recorded a few times. Its antigen is not identified. Naivety among CD8 cells was defined by CD45RO negativity and positive CCR7 selection, thereby excluding terminally differentiated effector memory CD45RA+ cells. Each cell subset's genomic DNA was divided evenly among several immunoSEQ plates. Sorted subsets were amplified in replicate PCRs using about 210 ng DNA, 25,000 to 30,000 T cell genomes. The table came from immunoSEQ multiplex PCR; TCRdb's copy has only in-frame clones and leaves some out. Here the sample spans roughly 2,000,000 clones, about 95% being singletons. Germline V gives CDR1 MGHRA, CDR2 YSYEKL. This CDR3 is built from 15 residues. The trim removed 4 bases at V and 9 bases at J, leaving 8 bases unmatched.

This TCR was recovered from a man aged 18 to 35 in good health. The chain employs TRBV4-1 and TRBJ1-6, with 8 bases lining up with TRBD1. The sample taken for sequencing was naive CD8+ T cells sorted from blood. CDR3 in DNA: TGCGCCAGCAGCCCCCGGGACAGGTCGCGTTCACCCCTCCACTTT. This sequence encodes CASSPRDRSRSPLHF.